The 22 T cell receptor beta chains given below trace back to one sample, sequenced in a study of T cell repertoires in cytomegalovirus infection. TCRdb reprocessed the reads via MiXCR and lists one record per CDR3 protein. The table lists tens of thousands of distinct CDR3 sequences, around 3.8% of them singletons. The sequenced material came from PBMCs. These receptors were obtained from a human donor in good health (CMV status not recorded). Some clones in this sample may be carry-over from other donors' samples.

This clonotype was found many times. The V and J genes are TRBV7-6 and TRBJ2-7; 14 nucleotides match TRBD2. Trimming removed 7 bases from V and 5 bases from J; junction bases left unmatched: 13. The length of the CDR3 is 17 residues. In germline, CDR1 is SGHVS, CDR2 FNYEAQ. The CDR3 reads CASTVGTSGSSRHEQYF. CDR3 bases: TGTGCCAGCACCGTGGGGACTAGCGGGAGCAGCAGGCACGAGCAGTACTTC.

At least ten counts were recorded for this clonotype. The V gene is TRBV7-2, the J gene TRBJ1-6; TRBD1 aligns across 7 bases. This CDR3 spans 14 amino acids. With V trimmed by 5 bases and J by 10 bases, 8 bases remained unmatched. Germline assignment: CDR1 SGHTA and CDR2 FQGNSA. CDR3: CASSQTGSGSPLHF. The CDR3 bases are TGTGCCAGCAGCCAGACAGGGTCAGGCTCACCCCTCCACTTT. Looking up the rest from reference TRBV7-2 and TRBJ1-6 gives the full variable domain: GAGVSQSPSNKVTEKGKDVELRCDPISGHTALYWYRQSLGQGLEFLIYFQGNSAPDKSGLPSDRFSAERTGGSVSTLTIQRTQQEDSAVYLCASSQTGSGSPLHFGNGTRLTVT.

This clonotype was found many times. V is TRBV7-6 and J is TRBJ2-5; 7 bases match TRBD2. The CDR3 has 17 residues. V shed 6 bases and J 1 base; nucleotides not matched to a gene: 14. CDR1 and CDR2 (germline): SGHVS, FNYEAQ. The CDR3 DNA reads TGTGCCAGCAGTCCATGGCGGGGGACCGGCGCCCAAGAGACCCAGTACTTC. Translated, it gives CASSPWRGTGAQETQYF.

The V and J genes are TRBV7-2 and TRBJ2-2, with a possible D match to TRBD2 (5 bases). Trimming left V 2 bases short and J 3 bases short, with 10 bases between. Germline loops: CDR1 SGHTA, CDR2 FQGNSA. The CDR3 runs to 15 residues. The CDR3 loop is CASSLTRGYTGELFF. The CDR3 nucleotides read TGTGCCAGCAGCTTAACCAGAGGGTACACCGGGGAGCTGTTTTTT.

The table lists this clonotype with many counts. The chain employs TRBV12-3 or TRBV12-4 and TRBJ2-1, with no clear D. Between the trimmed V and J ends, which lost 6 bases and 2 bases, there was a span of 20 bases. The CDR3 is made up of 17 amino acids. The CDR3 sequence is CASSPIPLGAPYNEQFF. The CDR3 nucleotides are TGTGCCAGCAGCCCTATCCCTCTGGGTGCCCCCTACAATGAGCAGTTCTTC.

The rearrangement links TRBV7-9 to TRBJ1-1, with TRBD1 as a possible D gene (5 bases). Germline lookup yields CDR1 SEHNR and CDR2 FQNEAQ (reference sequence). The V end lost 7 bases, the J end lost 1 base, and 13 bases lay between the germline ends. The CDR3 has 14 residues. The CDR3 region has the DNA TGTGCCAGCACCCGGGGAGACAGGAACACTGAAGCTTTCTTT. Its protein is CASTRGDRNTEAFF.

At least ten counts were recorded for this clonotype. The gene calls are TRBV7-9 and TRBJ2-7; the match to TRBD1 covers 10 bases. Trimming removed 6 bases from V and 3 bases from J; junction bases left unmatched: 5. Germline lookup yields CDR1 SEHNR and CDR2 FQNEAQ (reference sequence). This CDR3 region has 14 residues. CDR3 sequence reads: CASSIGQGDYEQYF. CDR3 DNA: TGTGCCAGCAGTATAGGACAGGGGGACTACGAGCAGTACTTC. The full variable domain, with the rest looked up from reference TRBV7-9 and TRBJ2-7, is DTGVSQNPRHKITKRGQNVTFRCDPISEHNRLYWYRQTLGQGPEFLTYFQNEAQLEKSRLLSDRFSAERPKGSFSTLEIQRTEQGDSAMYLCASSIGQGDYEQYFGPGTRLTVT.

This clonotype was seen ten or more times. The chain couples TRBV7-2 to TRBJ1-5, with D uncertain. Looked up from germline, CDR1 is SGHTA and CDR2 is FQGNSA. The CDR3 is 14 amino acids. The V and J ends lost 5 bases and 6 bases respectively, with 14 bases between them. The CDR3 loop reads CASSPDGWGQPQHF. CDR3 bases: TGTGCCAGCAGCCCAGACGGCTGGGGTCAGCCCCAGCATTTT.

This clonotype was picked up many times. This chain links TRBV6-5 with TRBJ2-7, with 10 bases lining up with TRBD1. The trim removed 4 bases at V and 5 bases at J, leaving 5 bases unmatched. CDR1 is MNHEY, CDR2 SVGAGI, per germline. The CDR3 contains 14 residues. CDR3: CASSSRDRGNEQYF. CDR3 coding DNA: TGTGCCAGCAGTTCCCGGGACAGGGGCAACGAGCAGTACTTC.

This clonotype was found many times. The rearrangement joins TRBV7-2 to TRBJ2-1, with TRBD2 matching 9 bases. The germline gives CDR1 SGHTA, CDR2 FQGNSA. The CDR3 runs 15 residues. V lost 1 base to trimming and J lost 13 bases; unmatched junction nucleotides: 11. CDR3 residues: CASSLGNSGREEQFF. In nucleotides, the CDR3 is TGTGCCAGCAGCTTAGGGAATAGCGGGAGAGAGGAACAGTTCTTC.

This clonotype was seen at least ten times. Written as DNA, the CDR3 is TGTGCCAGCAGCTTAGTTCCAGGGGGTGACGAGCAGTACTTC. Protein product: CASSLVPGGDEQYF. The chain combines TRBV13 with TRBJ2-7; 7 positions agree with TRBD1. CDR1 and CDR2 from the germline V gene are PRHDT and FYEKMQ (reference sequence). The CDR3 consists of 14 residues. J lost 5 bases, V lost 1 base, and 5 bases had no gene match.

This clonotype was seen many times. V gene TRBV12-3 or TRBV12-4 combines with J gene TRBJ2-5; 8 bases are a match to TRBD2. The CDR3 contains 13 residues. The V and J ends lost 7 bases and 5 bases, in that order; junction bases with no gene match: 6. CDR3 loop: CASTPGGVETQYF. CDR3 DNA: TGTGCCAGCACCCCCGGGGGGGTGGAGACCCAGTACTTC.

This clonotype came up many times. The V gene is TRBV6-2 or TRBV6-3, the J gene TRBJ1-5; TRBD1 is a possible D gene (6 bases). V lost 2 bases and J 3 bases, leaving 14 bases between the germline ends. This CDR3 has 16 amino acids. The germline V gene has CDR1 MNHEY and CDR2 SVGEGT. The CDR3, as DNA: TGTGCCAGCAGTTACCCCCTCGGACAGAACAATCAGCCCCAGCATTTT. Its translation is CASSYPLGQNNQPQHF.

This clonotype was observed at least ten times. The CDR3 DNA follows: TGTGCCAGCAGCTTAGTTGTCGGACAAGAGACCCAGTACTTC. Its translation is CASSLVVGQETQYF. The chain is built from TRBV7-6 and TRBJ2-5; D is uncertain. Germline V CDR1 and CDR2: SGHVS, FNYEAQ. CDR3 length: 14 residues. V was pared by 1 base and J by 2 bases, with 8 bases between.

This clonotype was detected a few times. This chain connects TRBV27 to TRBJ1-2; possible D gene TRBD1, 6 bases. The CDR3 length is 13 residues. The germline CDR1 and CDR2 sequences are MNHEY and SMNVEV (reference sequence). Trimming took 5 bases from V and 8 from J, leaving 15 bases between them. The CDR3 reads CASSQTGRRGYTF. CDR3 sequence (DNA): TGTGCCAGCAGTCAAACAGGGCGGAGGGGCTACACCTTC.

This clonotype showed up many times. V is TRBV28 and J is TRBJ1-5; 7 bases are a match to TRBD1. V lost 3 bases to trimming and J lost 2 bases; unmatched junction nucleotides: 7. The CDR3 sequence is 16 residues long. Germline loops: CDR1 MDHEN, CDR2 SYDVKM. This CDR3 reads CASSFHNRGRNQPQHF. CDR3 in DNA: TGTGCCAGCAGTTTTCACAACAGGGGTCGCAATCAGCCCCAGCATTTT.

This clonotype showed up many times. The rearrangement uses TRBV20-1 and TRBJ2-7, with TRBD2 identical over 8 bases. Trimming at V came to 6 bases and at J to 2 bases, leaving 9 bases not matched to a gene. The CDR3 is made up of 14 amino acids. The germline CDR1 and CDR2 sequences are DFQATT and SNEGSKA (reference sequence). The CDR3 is CSATQLAVPYEQYF. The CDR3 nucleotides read TGCAGTGCCACTCAACTAGCGGTCCCCTACGAGCAGTACTTC.

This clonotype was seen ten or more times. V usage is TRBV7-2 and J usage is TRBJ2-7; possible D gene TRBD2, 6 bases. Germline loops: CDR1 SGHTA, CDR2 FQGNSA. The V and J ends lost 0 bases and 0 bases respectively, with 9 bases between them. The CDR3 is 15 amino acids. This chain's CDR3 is CASSLAAGSSYEQYF. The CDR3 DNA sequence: TGTGCCAGCAGCTTAGCGGCGGGGAGCTCCTACGAGCAGTACTTC. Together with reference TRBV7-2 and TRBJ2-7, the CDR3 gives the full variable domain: GAGVSQSPSNKVTEKGKDVELRCDPISGHTALYWYRQSLGQGLEFLIYFQGNSAPDKSGLPSDRFSAERTGGSVSTLTIQRTQQEDSAVYLCASSLAAGSSYEQYFGPGTRLTVT.

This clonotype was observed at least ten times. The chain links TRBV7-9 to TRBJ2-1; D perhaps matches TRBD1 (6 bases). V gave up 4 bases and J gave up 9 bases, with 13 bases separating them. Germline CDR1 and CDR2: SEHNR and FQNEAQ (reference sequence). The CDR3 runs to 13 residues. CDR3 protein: CASSSTGLAEQFF. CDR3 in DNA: TGTGCCAGCAGCTCAACAGGGCTTGCTGAGCAGTTCTTC.

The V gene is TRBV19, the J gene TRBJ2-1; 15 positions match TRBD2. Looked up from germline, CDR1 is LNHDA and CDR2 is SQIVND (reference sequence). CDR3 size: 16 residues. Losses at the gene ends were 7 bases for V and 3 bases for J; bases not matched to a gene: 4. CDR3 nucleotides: TGTGCCAGTACCGGGACTAGCGGGAGGTACTACAATGAGCAGTTCTTC. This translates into CASTGTSGRYYNEQFF.

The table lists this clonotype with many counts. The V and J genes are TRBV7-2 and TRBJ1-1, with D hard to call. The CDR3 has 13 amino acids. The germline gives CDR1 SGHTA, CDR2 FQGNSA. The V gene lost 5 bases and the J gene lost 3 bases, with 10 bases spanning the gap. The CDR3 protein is CASSEDPDTEAFF. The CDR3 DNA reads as TGTGCCAGCAGCGAAGACCCAGACACTGAAGCTTTCTTT.

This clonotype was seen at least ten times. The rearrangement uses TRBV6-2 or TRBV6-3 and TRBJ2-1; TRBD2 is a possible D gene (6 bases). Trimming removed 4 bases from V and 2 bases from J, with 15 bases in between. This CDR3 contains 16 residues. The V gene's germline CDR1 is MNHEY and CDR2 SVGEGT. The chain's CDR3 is CASSSLPAGPYNEQFF. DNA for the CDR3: TGTGCCAGCAGTTCCCTCCCAGCGGGTCCCTACAATGAGCAGTTCTTC.